This entry is about one TCR beta chain. TCRdb's copy holds only in-frame clones and misses some; the assay was immunoSEQ multiplex PCR. Of 18,000 or so clones listed, around 83% are singletons. The data are from a study of blood T cell repertoires in COVID-19. J was trimmed by 6 bases and V by 3 bases; bases with no gene match: 4. This CDR3 is 13 amino acids long. Per the germline V gene, CDR1 is KGHSH and CDR2 is LQKENI. The receptor comes from a human donor with active COVID-19. The donor label of this sample is uncertain. Sequencing used peripheral blood. V usage is TRBV18 and J usage is TRBJ1-1, with 7 bases identical to TRBD1. The CDR3 DNA reads TGTGCCAGCTCACCCGACAGGGACGCTGAAGCTTTCTTT. Translating it yields CASSPDRDAEAFF.